These 6 T cell receptor beta chains originate from one sample sequenced in a study of blood T cells in healthy people across ages. Next came a second PCR, run for about 7 to 12 cycles, which used a sample-barcoded 5' primer along with a J-beta primer mix. One entry per CDR3 protein results from TCRdb running MiXCR on the 5' RACE reads. The table shows 1.4 million to 1.5 million distinct CDR3 sequences, with roughly 45% occurring only once. Sequencing was performed on blood. The receptor set was obtained from a woman younger than 30 in good health.

This clonotype appeared a few times. CDR3 sequence (DNA): TGCGCCAGCAGTCCCCCGGCTAGCGGGCCTAGCACAGATACGCAGTATTTT. Protein product: CASSPPASGPSTDTQYF. The rearrangement links TRBV10-2 to TRBJ2-3; TRBD2 matches at 8 bases. The CDR3 totals 17 residues. Germline CDR1 is WSHSY and CDR2 is SAAADI. The ends lost 5 bases at V and 0 bases at J; junction bases unmatched: 10.

The chain combines TRBV12-3 or TRBV12-4 with TRBJ2-4; weak D call: TRBD1 (5 bases). V was cut by 3 bases and J by 13 bases, with 16 bases left in between. CDR3 length: 13 amino acids. The DNA for the CDR3 is TGTGCCAGCAGTTTTTCAGGGTACAGTGAGCAGTACTTC. Translation gives CASSFSGYSEQYF.

The chain is built from TRBV6-7 and TRBJ2-3; D call uncertain. TRBV6-7 is labeled an ORF, and its function is uncertain. The CDR3 totals 15 residues. V shed 2 bases and J shed 2 bases, with 11 bases lying between them. In nucleotides, the CDR3 is TGTGCCAGCAGTTACAGATCACGCCACACAGATACGCAGTATTTT. Its protein product is CASSYRSRHTDTQYF.

The chain uses TRBV24-1 and TRBJ2-7; TRBD2 matches 7 bases. Looked up from germline, CDR1 is KGHDR and CDR2 is SFDVKD. This CDR3 spans 14 amino acids. The ends lost 4 bases at V and 7 bases at J; junction bases unmatched: 9. The CDR3 DNA follows: TGTGCCACCAGTGACCGGACTAGTAACCATGAGCAGTACTTC. Protein: CATSDRTSNHEQYF.

The V and J genes are TRBV9 and TRBJ2-7; D is unresolved. Per the germline V gene, CDR1 is SGDLS and CDR2 is YYNGEE. Between the trimmed V and J ends, which lost 4 bases and 6 bases, there was a span of 14 bases. This CDR3 spans 13 amino acids. The CDR3 protein is CASSPKRSLEQYF. The DNA for the CDR3 is TGTGCCAGCAGCCCTAAACGGTCGCTCGAGCAGTACTTC.

The J gene is TRBJ2-3, the V gene TRBV18; 7 bases are a match to TRBD1. The germline V gene has CDR1 KGHSH and CDR2 LQKENI. The ends lost 5 bases at V and 5 bases at J; junction bases unmatched: 4. The CDR3 spans 13 residues. The CDR3 DNA is TGTGCCAGCTCATCGACAGGGAAAGATACGCAGTATTTT. Protein sequence: CASSSTGKDTQYF.